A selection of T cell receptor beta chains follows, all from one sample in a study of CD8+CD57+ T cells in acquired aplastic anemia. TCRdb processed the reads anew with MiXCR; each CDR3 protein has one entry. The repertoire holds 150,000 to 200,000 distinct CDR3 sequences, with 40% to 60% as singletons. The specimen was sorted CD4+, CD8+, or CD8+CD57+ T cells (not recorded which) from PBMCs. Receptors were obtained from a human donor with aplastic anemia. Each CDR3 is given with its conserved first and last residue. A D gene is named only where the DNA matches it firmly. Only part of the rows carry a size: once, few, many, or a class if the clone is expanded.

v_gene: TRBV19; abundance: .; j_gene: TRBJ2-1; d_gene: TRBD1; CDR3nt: TGTGCCAGCTCAACCGGGACAGGATTAAACAATGAGCAGTTCTTC; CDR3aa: CASSTGTGLNNEQFF
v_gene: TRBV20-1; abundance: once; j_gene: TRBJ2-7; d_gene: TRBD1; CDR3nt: TGCAGTGCTGATCTAGGACAGGGGGTCTACGAGCAGTACTTC; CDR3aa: CSADLGQGVYEQYF
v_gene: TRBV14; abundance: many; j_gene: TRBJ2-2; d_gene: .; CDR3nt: TGTGCCAGCAGCCGGATTAGCCTTGGCGGGGAGCTGTTTTTT; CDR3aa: CASSRISLGGELFF
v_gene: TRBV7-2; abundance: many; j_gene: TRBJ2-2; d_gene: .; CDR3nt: TGTGCCAGCAGCTTAGACAGGGACGGCACCGGGGAGCTGTTTTTT; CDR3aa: CASSLDRDGTGELFF
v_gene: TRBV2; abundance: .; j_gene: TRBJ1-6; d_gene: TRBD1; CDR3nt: TGTGCCAGCATGCGGGGACAGGTATACGATTCACCCCTCCACTTT; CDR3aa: CASMRGQVYDSPLHF
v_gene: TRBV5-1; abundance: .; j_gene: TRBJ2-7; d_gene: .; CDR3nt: TGCGCCAGCACCCTGGACCGTACGCAGTACTTC; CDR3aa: CASTLDRTQYF
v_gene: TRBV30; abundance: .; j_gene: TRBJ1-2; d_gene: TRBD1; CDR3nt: TGTGCCTGGAGCCTTCCTGGGACAGGGAACTATGGCTACACCTTC; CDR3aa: CAWSLPGTGNYGYTF
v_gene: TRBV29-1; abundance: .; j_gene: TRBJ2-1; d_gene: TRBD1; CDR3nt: TGCAGCGTTGTCCCGGGACAGGGAGGCCTCGAGCAGTTCTTC; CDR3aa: CSVVPGQGGLEQFF
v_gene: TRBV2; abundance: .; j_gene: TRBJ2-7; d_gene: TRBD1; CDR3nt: TGTGCCTGTCAATCCCAGGGGGCCGACTACGAGCAGTACTTC; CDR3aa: CACQSQGADYEQYF
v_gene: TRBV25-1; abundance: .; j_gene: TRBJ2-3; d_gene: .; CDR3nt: TGTGCCAGCAGAGCCGCTCCCGGAGTAGGACACACAGATACGCAGTATTTT; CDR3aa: CASRAAPGVGHTDTQYF
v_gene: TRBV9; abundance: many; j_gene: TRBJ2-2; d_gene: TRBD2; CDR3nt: TGTGCCAGCAGGGCTAGCGGGATCTCGCCGAACACCGGGGAGCTGTTTTTT; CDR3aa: CASRASGISPNTGELFF
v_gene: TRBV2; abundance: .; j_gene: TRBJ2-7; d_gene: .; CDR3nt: TGTGCCAGCAGCGAAGTGTTCTACGAGCAGTACTTC; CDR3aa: CASSEVFYEQYF
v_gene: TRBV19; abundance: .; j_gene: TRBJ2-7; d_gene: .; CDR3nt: TGTGCCAGTAGAGCTCTTCACTACGAGCAGTACTTC; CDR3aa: CASRALHYEQYF
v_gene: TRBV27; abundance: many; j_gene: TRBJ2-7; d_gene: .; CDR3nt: TGTGCCAGCAGTTCGTCGACAGAGCAGTACTTC; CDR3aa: CASSSSTEQYF
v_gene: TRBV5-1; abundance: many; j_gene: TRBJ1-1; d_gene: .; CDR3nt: TGCGCCAGCAGCGACGGAACCCTCACTGAAGCTTTCTTT; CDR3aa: CASSDGTLTEAFF
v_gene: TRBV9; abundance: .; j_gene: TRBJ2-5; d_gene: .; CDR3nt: TGCGCCAGCAGCCACAAGGAGACCCAGTACTTC; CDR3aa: CASSHKETQYF
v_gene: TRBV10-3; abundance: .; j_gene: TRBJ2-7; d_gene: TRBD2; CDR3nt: TGTGCCATCAGTGGGTATAGCGGGGAGGGCGAGCAGTACTTC; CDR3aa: CAISGYSGEGEQYF
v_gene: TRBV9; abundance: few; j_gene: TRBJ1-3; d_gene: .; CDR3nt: TGTGCCAGCAGCGTAGGGACCTCTGGAAACACCATATATTTT; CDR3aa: CASSVGTSGNTIYF
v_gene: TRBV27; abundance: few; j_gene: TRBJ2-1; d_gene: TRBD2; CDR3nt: TGTGCCAGCAGTTTGAGCCCGGGACTAGTTTTCAATGAGCAGTTCTTC; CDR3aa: CASSLSPGLVFNEQFF
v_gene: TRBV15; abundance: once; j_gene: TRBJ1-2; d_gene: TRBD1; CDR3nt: TGTGCCACCAGCAGAGATAGACAGGGGACAACTAACTATGGCTACACCTTC; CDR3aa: CATSRDRQGTTNYGYTF
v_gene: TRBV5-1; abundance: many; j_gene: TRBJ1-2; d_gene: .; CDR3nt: TGCGCCAGCAGCTTGTACCAGGGGCCACCCTATGGCTACACCTTC; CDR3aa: CASSLYQGPPYGYTF
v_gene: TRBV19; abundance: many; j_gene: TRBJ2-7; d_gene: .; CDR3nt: TGTGCCACCGAAAATACGAGGAGGGTTCCCCCCTACGAGCAGTACTTC; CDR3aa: CATENTRRVPPYEQYF
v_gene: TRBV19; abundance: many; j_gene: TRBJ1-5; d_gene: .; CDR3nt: TGTGCCAGTAGTGGTGACAGTCGTTACAGCAATCAGCCCCAGCATTTT; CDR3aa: CASSGDSRYSNQPQHF
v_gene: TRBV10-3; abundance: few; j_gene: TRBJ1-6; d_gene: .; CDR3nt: TGTGCCGGTGGGGTGGGTTCACCCCTCCACTTT; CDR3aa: CAGGVGSPLHF
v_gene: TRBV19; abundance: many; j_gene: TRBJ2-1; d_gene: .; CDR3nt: TGTGCCAGTAGTATTGAATACAATGAGCAGTTCTTC; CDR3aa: CASSIEYNEQFF
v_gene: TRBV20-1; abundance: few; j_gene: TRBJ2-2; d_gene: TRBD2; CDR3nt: TGCAGTGCTAGAGATTATATATATGCGGGAGGGCCGGACACCGGGGAGCTGTTTTTT; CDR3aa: CSARDYIYAGGPDTGELFF
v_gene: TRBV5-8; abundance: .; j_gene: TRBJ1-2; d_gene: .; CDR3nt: TGTGCCAGCACCCAAGGAGGAGCTAACTATGGCTACACCTTC; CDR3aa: CASTQGGANYGYTF
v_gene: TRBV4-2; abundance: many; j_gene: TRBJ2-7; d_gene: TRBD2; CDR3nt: TGTGCCAGCAGCCAAGAGGGCGGGAGAAGTTACTACGAGCAGTACTTC; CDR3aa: CASSQEGGRSYYEQYF
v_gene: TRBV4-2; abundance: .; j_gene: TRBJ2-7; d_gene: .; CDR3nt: TGTGCCAGCAGCCAACAGGGCTCCAGCTCCTACGAGCAGTACTTC; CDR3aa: CASSQQGSSSYEQYF
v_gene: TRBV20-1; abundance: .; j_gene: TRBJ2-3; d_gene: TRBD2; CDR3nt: TGCAGTGCTAGTACGGGAGGGCCCAAAGATACGCAGTATTTT; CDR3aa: CSASTGGPKDTQYF
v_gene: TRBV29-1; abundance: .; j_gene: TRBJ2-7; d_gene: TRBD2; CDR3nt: TGCAGCGTTGAAGGGGAGCTAGCGGGAGGCTACGAGCAGTACTTC; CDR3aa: CSVEGELAGGYEQYF
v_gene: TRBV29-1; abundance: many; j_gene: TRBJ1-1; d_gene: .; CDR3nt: TGCAGCGTTGGTCGGGGAATCACTGAAGCTTTCTTT; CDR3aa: CSVGRGITEAFF
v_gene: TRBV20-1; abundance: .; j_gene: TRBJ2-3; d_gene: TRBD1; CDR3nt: TGCAGTGCGGAAGGACAGGGGAGTCCAGATACGCAGTATTTT; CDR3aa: CSAEGQGSPDTQYF
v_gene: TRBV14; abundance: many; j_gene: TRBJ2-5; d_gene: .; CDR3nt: TGTGCCAGCAGCGCAGACCGCGAGTACCAAGAGACCCAGTACTTC; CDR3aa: CASSADREYQETQYF
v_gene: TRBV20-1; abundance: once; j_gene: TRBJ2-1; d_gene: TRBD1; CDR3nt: TGCAGTGCTAGACCCTATGACAGGGGGCCGGTCAATGAGCAGTTCTTC; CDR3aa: CSARPYDRGPVNEQFF
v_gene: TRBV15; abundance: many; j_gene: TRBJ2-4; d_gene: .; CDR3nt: TGTGCCACCAGCGAGGACAGACGAAACATTCAGTACTTC; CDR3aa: CATSEDRRNIQYF
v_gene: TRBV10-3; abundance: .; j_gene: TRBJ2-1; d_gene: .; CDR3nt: TGTGCCAGCGGCGCCGCGGACAGCAATGAGCAGTTCTTC; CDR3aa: CASGAADSNEQFF
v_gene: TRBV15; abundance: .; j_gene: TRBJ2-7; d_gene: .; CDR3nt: TGTGCCACCAGCAAAGGGCGGAATAACTACGAGCAGTACTTC; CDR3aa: CATSKGRNNYEQYF
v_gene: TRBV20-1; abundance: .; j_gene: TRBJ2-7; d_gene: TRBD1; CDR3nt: TGCAGTGCCCTCCCGGGACAGAACTACGAGCAGTACTTC; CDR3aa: CSALPGQNYEQYF
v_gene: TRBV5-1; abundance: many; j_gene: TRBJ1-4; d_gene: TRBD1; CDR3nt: TGCGCCAGCAGCCCGAGGGACAGGGAGAATGAAAAACTGTTTTTT; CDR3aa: CASSPRDRENEKLFF
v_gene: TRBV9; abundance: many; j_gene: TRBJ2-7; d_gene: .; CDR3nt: TGTGCCAGCAGCGTAGCGGCGGTGTCCGAGCAGTACTTC; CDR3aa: CASSVAAVSEQYF
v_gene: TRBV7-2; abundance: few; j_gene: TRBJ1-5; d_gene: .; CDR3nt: TGTGCCAGCAGCTTAGGGAACGAGCATTTT; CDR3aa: CASSLGNEHF
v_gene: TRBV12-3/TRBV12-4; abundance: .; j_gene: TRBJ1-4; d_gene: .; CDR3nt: TGTGCCAGCAGTTCAACACCGCGGGGACACTCTAATGAAAAACTGTTTTTT; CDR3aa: CASSSTPRGHSNEKLFF
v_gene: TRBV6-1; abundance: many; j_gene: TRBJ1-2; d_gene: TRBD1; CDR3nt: TGTGCCAGCGGAAACCGGGACAGGGTTTATGGCTACACCTTC; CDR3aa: CASGNRDRVYGYTF
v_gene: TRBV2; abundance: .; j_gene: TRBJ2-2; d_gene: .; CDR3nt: TGTGCCAGCAGTGAAACCCAACTACTGAACACCGGGGAGCTGTTTTTT; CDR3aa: CASSETQLLNTGELFF
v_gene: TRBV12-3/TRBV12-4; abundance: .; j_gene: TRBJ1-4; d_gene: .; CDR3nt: TGTGCCAGCAGATTTGGCCAGGAGCCGGAAAAACTGTTTTTT; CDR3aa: CASRFGQEPEKLFF
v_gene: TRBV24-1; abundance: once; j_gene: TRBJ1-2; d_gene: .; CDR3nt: TGTGCCACCAGGGACGAGCAGACCCATGGCTACACCTTC; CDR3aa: CATRDEQTHGYTF
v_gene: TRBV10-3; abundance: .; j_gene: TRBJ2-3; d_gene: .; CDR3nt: TGTGCCACTCTTCCGACCCCTAGCACAGATACGCAGTATTTT; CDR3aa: CATLPTPSTDTQYF
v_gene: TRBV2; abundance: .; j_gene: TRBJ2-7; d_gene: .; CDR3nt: TGTGCCAGCAGTGAAGCGCGAGGGTCCTACGAGCAGTACTTC; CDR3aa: CASSEARGSYEQYF
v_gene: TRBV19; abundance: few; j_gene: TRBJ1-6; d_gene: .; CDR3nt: TGTGCCAGTAGTAGCGGGGGGAATTCACCCCTCCACTTT; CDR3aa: CASSSGGNSPLHF
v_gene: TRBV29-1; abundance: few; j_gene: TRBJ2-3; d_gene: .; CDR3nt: TGCAGCGTTGTAGAAACAGATACGCAGTATTTT; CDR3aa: CSVVETDTQYF
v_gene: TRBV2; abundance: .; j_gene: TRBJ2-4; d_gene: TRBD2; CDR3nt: TGTGCCAGCAGTGAAGCGCACGGGACTAGCAGATTACTAGCCAAAAACATTCAGTACTTC; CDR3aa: CASSEAHGTSRLLAKNIQYF
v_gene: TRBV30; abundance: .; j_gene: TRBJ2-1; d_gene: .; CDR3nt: TGTGCCTGGGGGGGGAGCTCCTACAATGAGCAGTTCTTC; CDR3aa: CAWGGSSYNEQFF
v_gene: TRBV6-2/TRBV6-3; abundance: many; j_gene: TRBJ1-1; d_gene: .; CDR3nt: TGTGCCAGCAGTTACCGTGCCCGGGCTGAAGCTTTCTTT; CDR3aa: CASSYRARAEAFF
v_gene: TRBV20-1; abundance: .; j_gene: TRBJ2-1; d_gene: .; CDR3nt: TGCAGTGCTAGAGCTCCGGGGGCCTTCTCCTACAATGAGCAGTTCTTC; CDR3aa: CSARAPGAFSYNEQFF
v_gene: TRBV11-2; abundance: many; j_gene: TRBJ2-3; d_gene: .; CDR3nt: TGTGCCAGCAGCGGGAGACCGAAGACGGACCACCCTCCCGGTACGCAGTATTTT; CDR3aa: CASSGRPKTDHPPGTQYF
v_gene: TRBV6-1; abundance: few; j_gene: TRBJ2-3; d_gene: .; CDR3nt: TGTGTCAGCTCCCTCGGAGGTCCAGATACGCAGTATTTT; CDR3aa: CVSSLGGPDTQYF
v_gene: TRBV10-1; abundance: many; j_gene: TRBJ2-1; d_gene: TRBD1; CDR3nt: TGCGCCAGCAGTGACCGACTTCCCGGGACAGGGACCTACAATGAGCAGTTCTTC; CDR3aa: CASSDRLPGTGTYNEQFF